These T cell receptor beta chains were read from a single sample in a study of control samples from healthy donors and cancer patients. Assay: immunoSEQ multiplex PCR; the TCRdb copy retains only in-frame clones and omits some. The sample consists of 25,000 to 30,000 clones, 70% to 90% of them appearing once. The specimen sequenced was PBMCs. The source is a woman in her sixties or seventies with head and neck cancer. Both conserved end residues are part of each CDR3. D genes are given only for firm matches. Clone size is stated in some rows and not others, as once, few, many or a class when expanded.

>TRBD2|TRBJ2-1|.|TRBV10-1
TGCGCCAGCAGTGAGTCTTTATCGGGAGGGCAAAATGAGCAGTTCTTC
CASSESLSGGQNEQFF
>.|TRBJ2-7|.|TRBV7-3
TGTGCCAGCAGCTTAACTGCGGAATCCTACGAGCAGTACTTC
CASSLTAESYEQYF
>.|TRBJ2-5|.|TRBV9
TGTGCCAGCAGCGTAAATCACGGGGGGCCAGAGACCCAGTACTTC
CASSVNHGGPETQYF
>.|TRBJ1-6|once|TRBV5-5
TGTGCCAGCAGCGGCGGGACAACCAATAATTCACCCCTCCACTTT
CASSGGTTNNSPLHF
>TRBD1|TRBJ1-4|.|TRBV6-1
TGTGCCAGCAGTGAAGCAGGGACAGGGAATGAAAAACTGTTTTTT
CASSEAGTGNEKLFF
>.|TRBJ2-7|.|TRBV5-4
TGTGCCAGCAGCTTGGTAGGGGGGGCCTCCTACGAGCAGTACTTC
CASSLVGGASYEQYF
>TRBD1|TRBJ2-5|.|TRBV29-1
TGCAGCGTGCTCGGACAGGGGGTAGGGGAGACCCAGTACTTC
CSVLGQGVGETQYF
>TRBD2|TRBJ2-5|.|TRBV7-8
TGTGCCAGCAGTCGCAATGCCGGGACTAGCGGGGGGGCTCAAGAGACCCAGTACTTC
CASSRNAGTSGGAQETQYF
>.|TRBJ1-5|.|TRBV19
TGTGCCAGTAGTCTCCTCAATAGCAATCAGCCCCAGCATTTT
CASSLLNSNQPQHF
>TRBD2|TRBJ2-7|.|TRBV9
TGTGCCAGCAGCCCGAGCGGGGGGGCTATAAGCTCCTACGAGCAGTACTTC
CASSPSGGAISSYEQYF
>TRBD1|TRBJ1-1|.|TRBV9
TGTGCCAGCAGCCAACTGGGACAGGGGATGAACACTGAAGCTTTCTTT
CASSQLGQGMNTEAFF